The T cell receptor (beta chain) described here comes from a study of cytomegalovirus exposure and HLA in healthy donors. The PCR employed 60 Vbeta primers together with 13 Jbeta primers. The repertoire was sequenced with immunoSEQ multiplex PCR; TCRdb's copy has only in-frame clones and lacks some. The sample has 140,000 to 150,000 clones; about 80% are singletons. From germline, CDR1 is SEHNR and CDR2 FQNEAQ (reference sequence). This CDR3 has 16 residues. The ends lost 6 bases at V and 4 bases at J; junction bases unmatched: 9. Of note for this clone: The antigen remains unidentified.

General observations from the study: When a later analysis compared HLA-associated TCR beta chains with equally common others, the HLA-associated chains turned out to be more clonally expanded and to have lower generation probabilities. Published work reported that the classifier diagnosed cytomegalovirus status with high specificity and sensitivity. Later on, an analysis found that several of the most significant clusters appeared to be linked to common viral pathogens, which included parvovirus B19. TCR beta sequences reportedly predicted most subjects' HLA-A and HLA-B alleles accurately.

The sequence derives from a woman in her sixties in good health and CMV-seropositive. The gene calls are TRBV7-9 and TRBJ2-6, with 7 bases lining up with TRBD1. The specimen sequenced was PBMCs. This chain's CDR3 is CASSKRTGAGANVLTF. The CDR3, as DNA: TGTGCCAGCAGTAAAAGAACAGGGGCAGGGGCCAACGTCCTGACTTTC.